This TCR beta chain was found in a study of graft-versus-host responses after intestinal transplantation. In regard to this clone: Its antigen is unknown.

Here immunoSEQ multiplex PCR was the method, and the copy in TCRdb shows in-frame clones only, minus some. In the table there are nearly 110,000 clones, 80% to 90% of which are singletons. The germline V and J ends were trimmed by 4 bases and 2 bases, with 22 bases remaining between them. From germline, CDR1 is MNHNS and CDR2 SASEGT. There are 18 residues in the CDR3. The V and J genes are TRBV6-1 and TRBJ2-3; a possible D gene is TRBD2 (7 bases). This TCR was sampled from a human donor who was the organ donor for an intestinal transplant. The sequenced sample was unstimulated CD4+ T cells sorted from spleen or lymph node cells, obtained before transplant. The CDR3 protein is CASSARAGRGPPTDTQYF. The CDR3 DNA reads as TGTGCCAGCAGTGCGAGGGCGGGGCGGGGGCCCCCCACAGATACGCAGTATTTT.